This T cell receptor beta chain stems from a study of Ad26.COV2.S vaccination and SARS-CoV-2 variants. About the study: This donor came from the COV1001 trial of Ad26.COV2.S.

There are a few counts of this clone. Its antigen is as yet unknown. Findings of the study overall: Recipients of vaccine and of placebo showed similar breadth of their non-spike TCR repertoires.

The germline CDR1 and CDR2 sequences are KGHSH and LQKENI. The V gene end was trimmed by 5 bases and the J gene end by 4 bases; junction bases not matched to a gene: 10. The CDR3 extends over 15 amino acids. Data came from immunoSEQ multiplex PCR; TCRdb stores just in-frame clones and leaves some out. This sample carries more than 300,000 clones, 75% to 90% of them seen once, and the ten largest clones take around 10%. The treatment denotes: roughly 19 received Ad26.COV2.S at low or high dose, single or two shots; 5 received placebo; per-sample allocation not given. Samples analyzed were those drawn on day 63 after the first vaccine or placebo injection. Vaccination used an Ad26 vector expressing Wuhan-strain SARS-CoV-2 spike.

This sequence joins TRBV18 and TRBJ1-1; TRBD1 agrees at 7 bases. The specimen was peripheral blood, collected in a trial of Ad26.COV2.S vaccine versus placebo. The receptor was isolated from a person aged 18-60 years who received the Ad26.COV2.S COVID-19 vaccine or a placebo. The chain's CDR3 is CASSAAPTGVTEAFF. The CDR3 coding sequence is TGTGCCAGCTCAGCAGCCCCTACAGGGGTCACTGAAGCTTTCTTT.